Sequencing of this T cell receptor (beta chain) was carried out in a study of OX40 agonist ivuxolimab in advanced cancers. In the case of this clone: Its antigen is unidentified.

Study findings and constraints: Expanded peripheral T cell antigen specificity was not determined.

The germline V gene encodes CDR1 MNHNS and CDR2 SASEGT. The length of the CDR3 is 16 residues. J lost 5 bases, V lost 2 bases, and 10 bases had no gene match. Assay used: immunoSEQ multiplex PCR; TCRdb lists only in-frame clones, some missing. The table lists 66,000 or so clones, 85% of them singletons, with 3.5% to 4.5% in the top ten. The rearrangement joins TRBV6-1 to TRBJ2-5; 8 bases are shared with TRBD2. The clonotype originates from an adult with an advanced solid tumor such as melanoma, head and neck, liver or kidney cancer. The material was CD4+ or CD8+ T cells sorted from blood, obtained in a trial of the OX40 agonist ivuxolimab. The CDR3 sequence: CASSEYRGVAGETQYF. CDR3 nucleotide sequence: TGTGCCAGCAGTGAATACCGGGGCGTAGCGGGGGAGACCCAGTACTTC.